The following is a TCR beta chain sequence with its context. Its antigen is still unknown. The source of the sample is a study of molecular identifiers for immune sequencing clone quantification. Naive CD8 libraries used roughly 17,000 to 1,000,000 sorted cells and 10%, 30% or 50% RNA. Using a CD8+CD4-CCR7+CD45RA+ phenotype, naive CD8 T cells were sorted. The CDR3 runs 15 residues. Per the germline V gene, CDR1 is MGHDK and CDR2 is SYGVNS. V was trimmed by 1 base and J by 6 bases, leaving 13 bases between them. Previously described methods with listed TCR primers produced the bulk TCR libraries. TCRdb reanalysed the PCR reads using MiXCR and keeps one entry per CDR3 protein. The table shows 97,000 or so distinct CDR3 sequences, with less than 35% occurring only once. Study results and limitations: Sizes of clones that are highly expanded could be underestimated (if identical TCR molecules share a barcode).

The sequence came from a human donor in good health. Some libraries in this study had Jurkat cell RNA spiked in. Source material: naive CD8+ T cells from blood, with Jurkat cell RNA spiked in. The subset is: FACS-sorted CD8+CD4-CCR7+CD45RA+ naive T cells. This chain uses TRBV25-1 with TRBJ2-1, with D hard to call. The CDR3 protein is CASSESGPPGNEQFF. The CDR3 DNA reads as TGTGCCAGCAGTGAATCGGGTCCGCCCGGCAATGAGCAGTTCTTC. Together with reference TRBV25-1 and TRBJ2-1, the CDR3 gives the full variable domain: EADIYQTPRYLVIGTGKKITLECSQTMGHDKMYWYQQDPGMELHLIHYSYGVNSTEKGDLSSESTVSRIRTEHFPLTLESARPSHTSQYLCASSESGPPGNEQFFGPGTRLTVL.